Presented here are 30 T cell receptor beta chains from one specimen sequenced in a study of cytomegalovirus exposure and HLA in healthy donors. The PCR employed 60 Vbeta primers together with 13 Jbeta primers. Method: immunoSEQ multiplex PCR; TCRdb's copy keeps in-frame clones and lacks some. This table holds some 170,000 clones, roughly 10% found once. Sequencing was carried out using PBMCs. The source of these receptors is a woman in her twenties or thirties in good health and CMV-seropositive.

The V and J genes are TRBV5-6 and TRBJ2-7; D possibly corresponds to TRBD1 (6 bases). This CDR3 has 15 residues. CDR1 and CDR2 (germline): SGHDT, YYEEEE. Trimming pared 3 bases from V and 6 bases from J, leaving 19 bases between. The CDR3 sequence is CASSWVDRGLSEQYF. The CDR3 nucleotides read TGTGCCAGCAGCTGGGTGGACAGAGGACTTTCCGAGCAGTACTTC.

The chain employs TRBV15 and TRBJ2-1, with D possibly matching TRBD1 (5 bases). Trimming took off 1 base at V and 0 bases at J, with 13 bases between the two ends. This CDR3 contains 17 residues. CDR1 and CDR2 (germline): LNHNV, YYDKDF (reference sequence). In DNA form, the CDR3 reads TGTGCCACCAGCAGAGTCCCCCGGACACTCTCCTACAATGAGCAGTTCTTC. It is translated as CATSRVPRTLSYNEQFF. Variable domain in full (rest from reference TRBV15 and TRBJ2-1): DAMVIQNPRYQVTQFGKPVTLSCSQTLNHNVMYWYQQKSSQAPKLLFHYYDKDFNNEADTPDNFQSRRPNTSFCFLDIRSPGLGDTAMYLCATSRVPRTLSYNEQFFGPGTRLTVL.

This chain joins TRBV30 and TRBJ1-2, with 7 nucleotides matching TRBD1. Germline loops: CDR1 GTSNPN, CDR2 SVGIG (reference sequence). The length of the CDR3 is 14 residues. Unmatched junction bases numbered 12, after V lost 3 bases and J lost 8 bases. The CDR3 here is CAWSPTGSAEGYTF. CDR3 nucleotides: TGTGCCTGGAGCCCGACAGGGAGTGCGGAAGGCTACACCTTC.

This clone occurred a few times. The J gene is TRBJ2-1, the V gene TRBV14; D possibly corresponds to TRBD2 (6 bases). From germline, CDR1 is SGHDN and CDR2 FVKESK. V dropped 1 base and J dropped 4 bases, with 8 bases sitting between them. This CDR3 spans 14 amino acids. CDR3 residues: CASSQVGGYNEQFF. The CDR3 DNA sequence: TGTGCCAGCAGCCAAGTGGGGGGTTACAATGAGCAGTTCTTC. Based on the CDR3 plus reference TRBV14 and TRBJ2-1, the full variable domain is EAGVTQFPSHSVIEKGQTVTLRCDPISGHDNLYWYRRVMGKEIKFLLHFVKESKQDESGMPNNRFLAERTGGTYSTLKVQPAELEDSGVYFCASSQVGGYNEQFFGPGTRLTVL.

The J gene is TRBJ1-5, the V gene TRBV5-1; 7 bases match TRBD1. Germline V gene sequence: CDR1 SGHRS, CDR2 YFSETQ. Unmatched junction bases numbered 7, after V lost 3 bases and J lost 7 bases. This CDR3 comprises 14 residues. CDR3 nucleotide sequence: TGCGCCAGCAGCTCGGGGACAGTTGGGCAGCCCCAGCATTTT. As protein: CASSSGTVGQPQHF. The entire variable domain, with the rest obtained from reference TRBV5-1 and TRBJ1-5, is as follows: KAGVTQTPRYLIKTRGQQVTLSCSPISGHRSVSWYQQTPGQGLQFLFEYFSETQRNKGNFPGRFSGRQFSNSRSEMNVSTLELGDSALYLCASSSGTVGQPQHFGDGTRLSIL.

This clone has only one observation. The chain has TRBV4-2 and TRBJ2-1, with TRBD1 matching 8 bases. The germline gives CDR1 LGHNA, CDR2 YNFKEQ. V lost 0 bases to trimming and J lost 4 bases; unmatched junction nucleotides: 8. This CDR3 region has 17 residues. The CDR3 nucleotides read TGTGCCAGCAGCCAAGATAGTCGGACAGGGAGATACAATGAGCAGTTCTTC. It yields the protein CASSQDSRTGRYNEQFF.

The chain is built from TRBV7-9 and TRBJ1-2; D call uncertain. Germline V gene lookup returns CDR1 SEHNR and CDR2 FQNEAQ (reference sequence). This CDR3 region has 14 residues. Between the trimmed V and J ends, which lost 5 bases and 4 bases, there was a span of 14 bases. This CDR3 reads CASSPLVSFYGYTF. The CDR3 DNA reads TGTGCCAGCAGCCCCCTGGTAAGCTTCTATGGCTACACCTTC.

This chain uses TRBV5-1 with TRBJ2-3; D is possibly TRBD2 (6 bases). The length of the CDR3 is 15 residues. V was trimmed by 5 bases and J by 1 base, leaving 14 bases between them. Germline V gene lookup returns CDR1 SGHRS and CDR2 YFSETQ. The CDR3 is CASSLEDYRTDTQYF. The CDR3, as DNA: TGCGCCAGCAGTCTTGAGGACTACCGCACAGATACGCAGTATTTT.

This clone turned up a few times. Sequence at one end of the junction differs from germline and may be a read error. The J gene is TRBJ2-7, the V gene TRBV5-4; TRBD2 matches 8 bases. The CDR3 spans 13 residues. From germline, CDR1 is SGHNT and CDR2 YYREEE (reference sequence). In DNA, the CDR3 is TGTGCCAGCAGCACAGACATAGCCGGGACTAGTACCTTC. Its protein product is CASSTDIAGTSTF.

The V call is TRBV30, the J call TRBJ1-2; 8 nucleotides agree with TRBD1. The CDR3 has 12 residues. J gave up 3 bases and V 5 bases, and 2 bases lay outside the gene matches. Germline values: CDR1 GTSNPN, CDR2 SVGIG (reference sequence). The CDR3 loop reads CAWGTGYYGYTF. In DNA, the CDR3 is TGTGCCTGGGGGACAGGCTACTATGGCTACACCTTC.

The chain has TRBV29-1 and TRBJ2-2; the D gene is possibly TRBD2 (5 bases). This CDR3 has 13 residues. Looked up from germline, CDR1 is SQVTM and CDR2 is ANQGSEA. Trimming cost V 4 bases and J 5 bases, with 11 bases left between them. CDR3 bases: TGCAGCGTTGTATCCGGGAAAACCGGGGAGCTGTTTTTT. Its protein is CSVVSGKTGELFF.

This clone was recorded a few times. The chain carries TRBV13 and TRBJ2-5; 9 bases line up with TRBD1. Germline V gene sequence: CDR1 PRHDT, CDR2 FYEKMQ (reference sequence). Losses at the gene ends were 4 bases for V and 2 bases for J; bases not matched to a gene: 5. The CDR3 runs to 15 residues. In nucleotides, the CDR3 is TGTGCCAGCAGCTACCCGACAGGGGGGCAAGAGACCCAGTACTTC. As protein: CASSYPTGGQETQYF.

This rearrangement joins TRBV5-1 to TRBJ2-5; D call uncertain. CDR1 SGHRS and CDR2 YFSETQ come from the germline V gene. Trimming removed 2 bases from V and 4 bases from J, with 6 bases in between. This CDR3 has 12 amino acids. The CDR3 DNA reads as TGCGCCAGCAGCTTCACTTTAGAGACCCAGTACTTC. Translating it yields CASSFTLETQYF.

This clone was observed a few times. CDR3 in amino acids: CASSINGRNKVDTQYF. In nucleotides, the CDR3 is TGTGCCAGTAGTATAAATGGGAGGAATAAGGTGGATACGCAGTATTTT. The rearrangement joins TRBV19 to TRBJ2-3, with D possibly matching TRBD2 (6 bases). The germline V and J ends were trimmed by 2 bases and 6 bases, with 18 bases remaining between them. Germline CDR1 reads LNHDA; CDR2 reads SQIVND (reference sequence). The CDR3 is 16 amino acids.

This clone has a handful of counts. The chain uses TRBV25-1 and TRBJ1-4, with 8 bases that match TRBD1. CDR1 MGHDK and CDR2 SYGVNS come from the germline V gene. The CDR3 extends over 14 amino acids. Trimming took 6 bases from V and 3 from J; bases not matched to a gene: 3. CDR3 loop: CASSRQGSNEKLFF. Written as DNA, the CDR3 is TGTGCCAGCAGCAGACAGGGGTCTAATGAAAAACTGTTTTTT. Filled out from reference TRBV25-1 and TRBJ1-4, the complete variable domain reads EADIYQTPRYLVIGTGKKITLECSQTMGHDKMYWYQQDPGMELHLIHYSYGVNSTEKGDLSSESTVSRIRTEHFPLTLESARPSHTSQYLCASSRQGSNEKLFFGSGTQLSVL.

The chain combines TRBV2 with TRBJ1-4, with D maybe TRBD1 (5 bases). The germline CDR1 and CDR2 sequences are SNHLY and FYNNEI. The CDR3 is 13 amino acids. V lost 5 bases to trimming and J lost 13 bases, with 17 bases between them. CDR3 loop: CASSSLPGGRLFF. In DNA, the CDR3 is TGTGCCAGCAGTAGCCTTCCCGGGGGTAGACTGTTTTTT.

The V gene is TRBV18, the J gene TRBJ2-3, with 9 bases matching TRBD2. The CDR3 runs to 15 residues. From germline, CDR1 is KGHSH and CDR2 LQKENI. Trimming cost V 3 bases and J 6 bases; bases outside gene matches: 7. CDR3 sequence reads: CASSPYSGSRDTQYF. The CDR3 DNA is TGTGCCAGCTCACCTTATAGCGGGAGTCGGGATACGCAGTATTTT.

The chain recombines TRBV25-1 with TRBJ1-1, with unresolved D. The CDR3 loop spans 14 amino acids. From germline, CDR1 is MGHDK and CDR2 SYGVNS. V lost 4 bases to trimming and J lost 0 bases, with 9 bases between them. The CDR3 loop reads CASSGRRLNTEAFF. CDR3 coding DNA: TGTGCCAGCAGTGGTAGGAGATTGAACACTGAAGCTTTCTTT.

This clone was seen only a few times. The chain combines TRBV9 with TRBJ2-5; 9 positions match TRBD1. Losses at the gene ends were 4 bases for V and 1 base for J; bases not matched to a gene: 5. CDR1 SGDLS and CDR2 YYNGEE come from the germline V gene. CDR3 size: 15 residues. In DNA, the CDR3 is TGTGCCAGCAGCACAGGGGGCTACTCCCAAGAGACCCAGTACTTC. It specifies CASSTGGYSQETQYF.

The V call is TRBV18, the J call TRBJ2-5, with 7 bases lining up with TRBD1. The ends lost 3 bases at V and 4 bases at J; junction bases unmatched: 5. Germline V gene sequence: CDR1 KGHSH, CDR2 LQKENI. The CDR3 has 14 amino acids. CDR3 region: CASSPSYRGETQYF. CDR3 DNA sequence: TGTGCCAGCTCACCTTCATACAGGGGAGAGACCCAGTACTTC.

The chain employs TRBV19 and TRBJ2-7, with 9 positions matching TRBD1. The CDR3 covers 14 residues. Germline values: CDR1 LNHDA, CDR2 SQIVND (reference sequence). The trim removed 11 bases at V and 3 bases at J, leaving 11 bases unmatched. CDR3 DNA sequence: TGTGCCTCCCAACCGGGACAGGGTCGCTACGAGCAGTACTTC. Protein: CASQPGQGRYEQYF.

There are a few counts of this clone. The chain joins TRBV4-1 to TRBJ2-4, with 9 nucleotides matching TRBD2. V lost 0 bases and J lost 0; bases outside the gene matches: 9. The germline V gene encodes CDR1 MGHRA and CDR2 YSYEKL. The CDR3 is made up of 19 amino acids. Here the CDR3 reads CASSQDLTSGRGAKNIQYF. CDR3 DNA sequence: TGCGCCAGCAGCCAAGATCTTACTAGCGGGCGGGGAGCCAAAAACATTCAGTACTTC.

V gene TRBV19 combines with J gene TRBJ1-2; D remains ambiguous. There are 14 residues in the CDR3. Trimming took 7 bases from V and 4 from J, leaving 16 bases between them. Germline CDR1 and CDR2: LNHDA and SQIVND (reference sequence). CDR3 loop: CASTADWSSYGYTF. As DNA, the CDR3 is TGTGCCAGTACCGCGGACTGGTCTAGCTATGGCTACACCTTC.

This clone has just a few counts. The chain employs TRBV5-1 and TRBJ2-6, with D perhaps matching TRBD2 (5 bases). V lost 4 bases and J 2 bases, leaving 16 bases between the germline ends. Germline values: CDR1 SGHRS, CDR2 YFSETQ. This CDR3 has 17 residues. CDR3 DNA: TGCGCCAGCAGCCTCCTATACGGGGATCCTGGGGCCAACGTCCTGACTTTC. This translates into CASSLLYGDPGANVLTF.

This clone showed up just a few times. Germline and junction disagree at one end, which may indicate a read error. The V call is TRBV15, the J call TRBJ1-4; 8 bases fit TRBD1. Germline CDR1 LNHNV, CDR2 YYDKDF (reference sequence). The CDR3 consists of 15 residues. The DNA of the CDR3 is TGTGCCACGAGCAAGGACAGGGCAACTAATGAAAAACTGTTTTTT. Amino acid sequence: CATSKDRATNEKLFF. Full variable domain (missing parts from reference TRBV15 and TRBJ1-4): DAMVIQNPRYQVTQFGKPVTLSCSQTLNHNVMYWYQQKSSQAPKLLFHYYDKDFNNEADTPDNFQSRRPNTSFCFLDIRSPGLGDTAMYLCATSKDRATNEKLFFGSGTQLSVL.

There are a few counts of this clone. The chain recombines TRBV2 with TRBJ2-5, with a weak D call TRBD2 (6 bases). Germline V gene sequence: CDR1 SNHLY, CDR2 FYNNEI. Trimming pared 8 bases from V and 5 bases from J, leaving 18 bases between. This CDR3 contains 14 residues. The CDR3 DNA sequence: TGTGCCAGCCTGATGGGGGGAGTGGAGGAGACCCAGTACTTC. This sequence encodes CASLMGGVEETQYF.

The chain carries TRBV13 and TRBJ2-7, with 8 nucleotides matching TRBD1. Germline lookup yields CDR1 PRHDT and CDR2 FYEKMQ (reference sequence). There are 14 residues in the CDR3. With 5 bases clipped from V and 1 base from J, the junction kept 4 bases outside the gene matches. The CDR3 protein is CASSADRVSYEQYF. Written as DNA, the CDR3 is TGTGCCAGCAGCGCGGACAGGGTATCCTACGAGCAGTACTTC.

In this sample, this clone turned up a few times. The J gene is TRBJ2-1, the V gene TRBV11-1, with a weak D call TRBD2 (6 bases). V lost 0 bases to trimming and J lost 2 bases, with 14 bases between them. The germline V gene encodes CDR1 SGHAT and CDR2 FQDESV (reference sequence). This CDR3 has 17 residues. CDR3 in amino acids: CASSLAFGRWAYNEQFF. The CDR3 DNA reads TGTGCCAGCAGCTTAGCGTTTGGGAGGTGGGCCTACAATGAGCAGTTCTTC.

This clone was counted a few times. The rearrangement joins TRBV5-1 to TRBJ2-2; TRBD2 matches 10 bases. With V trimmed by 5 bases and J by 2 bases, 3 bases remained unmatched. The CDR3 runs to 15 residues. Germline CDR1 is SGHRS and CDR2 is YFSETQ. In DNA form, the CDR3 reads TGCGCCAGCAGGAGACTAGCGGGTAACACCGGGGAGCTGTTTTTT. Its protein is CASRRLAGNTGELFF.

This clone showed up just a few times. The genes are TRBV7-9 and TRBJ2-7, with a weak D call TRBD1 (5 bases). Germline V gene lookup returns CDR1 SEHNR and CDR2 FQNEAQ (reference sequence). This CDR3 has 13 residues. Trimming removed 2 bases from V and 6 bases from J, with 11 bases in between. The CDR3 nucleotides read TGTGCCAGCAGCTTAACAGGTCGGGTCGAGCAGTACTTC. Protein product: CASSLTGRVEQYF.